The rows below give T cell receptor beta chains drawn from one sample of a study of regulatory T cells in long-lasting Graves disease. From the multiplex PCR reads, TCRdb called clonotypes with MiXCR, one entry per CDR3 protein. The sample includes about 470,000 distinct CDR3 sequences, about 20% of them seen just once. The sequencing here drew on peripheral blood mononuclear cells (PBMCs), taken when the disease was refractory, from a patient treated with antithyroid drugs. These receptors were obtained from a female donor with Graves disease. Both conserved end residues are part of each CDR3. D genes are given only for firm matches. Only some rows state a clone size, as once, few, many or a class for expanded clones.

v_call: TRBV20-1
d_call: TRBD2
clone_size: many
j_call: TRBJ2-7
cdr3_length: 14
cdr3_nt: TGCAGTGCCACGAGTAGCGGGACTGCATACGAGCAGTACTTC
cdr3_aa: CSATSSGTAYEQYF

v_call: TRBV11-2
d_call: TRBD2
clone_size: -
j_call: TRBJ2-7
cdr3_length: 14
cdr3_nt: TGTGCCAGCAGCCCGGGGGGAGGCCTTTACGAGCAGTACTTC
cdr3_aa: CASSPGGGLYEQYF

v_call: TRBV3-1
d_call: -
clone_size: -
j_call: TRBJ1-6
cdr3_length: 16
cdr3_nt: TGTGCCAGCAGCCCCCAACTTCGTGGGGTTTATTCACCCCTCCACTTT
cdr3_aa: CASSPQLRGVYSPLHF

v_call: TRBV20-1
d_call: -
clone_size: many
j_call: TRBJ1-2
cdr3_length: 13
cdr3_nt: TGCAGTGCGGATGGGGTAGAGTACTATGGCTACACCTTC
cdr3_aa: CSADGVEYYGYTF

v_call: TRBV30
d_call: TRBD2
clone_size: many
j_call: TRBJ2-7
cdr3_length: 14
cdr3_nt: TGTGCCTGGAGGTCGACTAGCGGCTCCTACGAGCAGTACTTC
cdr3_aa: CAWRSTSGSYEQYF

v_call: TRBV2
d_call: TRBD1
clone_size: many
j_call: TRBJ2-7
cdr3_length: 17
cdr3_nt: TGTGCCAGCGCCGAGGAGGACAGGGGTGTGCGAATATACGAGCAGTACTTC
cdr3_aa: CASAEEDRGVRIYEQYF

v_call: TRBV12-3/TRBV12-4
d_call: -
clone_size: many
j_call: TRBJ1-5
cdr3_length: 15
cdr3_nt: TGTGCCAGCAGTTTAGCCGGTACCTCCCGTCAGCCCCAGCATTTT
cdr3_aa: CASSLAGTSRQPQHF

v_call: TRBV6-6
d_call: -
clone_size: many
j_call: TRBJ1-2
cdr3_length: 16
cdr3_nt: TGTGCCAGCAGTTACTCGCCAGGGGCAGACCTCTGGGGCTACACCTTC
cdr3_aa: CASSYSPGADLWGYTF

v_call: TRBV6-1
d_call: -
clone_size: many
j_call: TRBJ1-1
cdr3_length: 18
cdr3_nt: TGTGCCAGCAGTGAAGCAGGATTCTCCTACAGGGTGGGAACTGAAGCTTTCTTT
cdr3_aa: CASSEAGFSYRVGTEAFF

v_call: TRBV6-5
d_call: -
clone_size: many
j_call: TRBJ1-2
cdr3_length: 15
cdr3_nt: TGTGCCAGCAGTTCGACGTCGGACCGTAACTATGGCTACACCTTC
cdr3_aa: CASSSTSDRNYGYTF

v_call: TRBV19
d_call: -
clone_size: many
j_call: TRBJ2-5
cdr3_length: 11
cdr3_nt: TGTGCCAGTGGATCTGGGGAGACCCAGTACTTC
cdr3_aa: CASGSGETQYF

v_call: TRBV14
d_call: TRBD2
clone_size: many
j_call: TRBJ2-5
cdr3_length: 16
cdr3_nt: TGTGCCAGCAGCCAAGATCAGAGCGGGAGTGCGAAGACCCAGTACTTC
cdr3_aa: CASSQDQSGSAKTQYF

v_call: TRBV13
d_call: -
clone_size: -
j_call: TRBJ2-7
cdr3_length: 14
cdr3_nt: TGTGCCAGCAGCCCTGGACATGATCTCTACGAGCAGTACTTC
cdr3_aa: CASSPGHDLYEQYF

v_call: TRBV28
d_call: -
clone_size: many
j_call: TRBJ1-1
cdr3_length: 15
cdr3_nt: TGTGCCAGCAGTTTTATGCTCAGGGGAGGCACTGAAGCTTTCTTT
cdr3_aa: CASSFMLRGGTEAFF

v_call: TRBV28
d_call: TRBD2
clone_size: -
j_call: TRBJ2-3
cdr3_length: 15
cdr3_nt: TGTGCCAGCACCTCGGGGACTAGCTGGGGAGATACGCAGTATTTT
cdr3_aa: CASTSGTSWGDTQYF

v_call: TRBV29-1
d_call: -
clone_size: few
j_call: TRBJ2-7
cdr3_length: 13
cdr3_nt: TGCAGCGTACTAACAGAGATCGCCTACGAGCAGTACTTC
cdr3_aa: CSVLTEIAYEQYF

v_call: TRBV6-2/TRBV6-3
d_call: -
clone_size: -
j_call: TRBJ2-7
cdr3_length: 18
cdr3_nt: TGTGCCAGCAGTTATCAGAGAAGTATCTCCCGCAATCCCTACGAGCAGTACTTC
cdr3_aa: CASSYQRSISRNPYEQYF

v_call: TRBV19
d_call: TRBD2
clone_size: -
j_call: TRBJ2-2
cdr3_length: 16
cdr3_nt: TGTGCCAGTAGATCGGGGCTAGCGGGAGCAGCCGGGGAGCTGTTTTTT
cdr3_aa: CASRSGLAGAAGELFF

v_call: TRBV12-3/TRBV12-4
d_call: TRBD2
clone_size: -
j_call: TRBJ2-1
cdr3_length: 15
cdr3_nt: TGTGCCAGCAGTTTCATGGCTAGCGGAGGGCATGAGCAGTTCTTC
cdr3_aa: CASSFMASGGHEQFF

v_call: TRBV27
d_call: TRBD1
clone_size: many
j_call: TRBJ2-7
cdr3_length: 13
cdr3_nt: TGTGCCAGCAGCGTGACAGGGGCCTACGAGCAGTACTTC
cdr3_aa: CASSVTGAYEQYF

v_call: TRBV5-6
d_call: TRBD1
clone_size: -
j_call: TRBJ2-5
cdr3_length: 14
cdr3_nt: TGTGCCAGCAGCTCCTGGGGACAGGAAGAGGCCCAGTACTTC
cdr3_aa: CASSSWGQEEAQYF

v_call: TRBV29-1
d_call: -
clone_size: -
j_call: TRBJ2-3
cdr3_length: 13
cdr3_nt: TGCAGCGTTGAGGGCAGGGTAACAGATACGCAGTATTTT
cdr3_aa: CSVEGRVTDTQYF

v_call: TRBV28
d_call: -
clone_size: few
j_call: TRBJ1-3
cdr3_length: 14
cdr3_nt: TGTGCCAGCAGTTTAGACGGCGAGCCTACCACCATATATTTT
cdr3_aa: CASSLDGEPTTIYF

v_call: TRBV20-1
d_call: -
clone_size: -
j_call: TRBJ2-7
cdr3_length: 14
cdr3_nt: TGCAGTGCTATTGGTGTGGGGGGCGGGTACGAGCGGTACTTC
cdr3_aa: CSAIGVGGGYERYF

v_call: TRBV3-1
d_call: -
clone_size: few
j_call: TRBJ1-1
cdr3_length: 16
cdr3_nt: TGTGCCAGCAGCCAAGATCCGGCACAGAGCAACACTGAAGCTTTCTTT
cdr3_aa: CASSQDPAQSNTEAFF

v_call: TRBV7-9
d_call: TRBD1
clone_size: many
j_call: TRBJ1-1
cdr3_length: 15
cdr3_nt: TGTGCCAGCAGCTTTCCGGGACAGAGGAACACTGAAGCTTTCTTT
cdr3_aa: CASSFPGQRNTEAFF

v_call: TRBV11-2
d_call: TRBD1
clone_size: -
j_call: TRBJ1-5
cdr3_length: 20
cdr3_nt: TGTGCCAGCGGTTTATCTATCCCGCCGGGACAGGTGACCCCCCGGCAGCCCCAGCATTTT
cdr3_aa: CASGLSIPPGQVTPRQPQHF

v_call: TRBV6-1
d_call: TRBD1
clone_size: many
j_call: TRBJ2-7
cdr3_length: 15
cdr3_nt: TGTGCCAGCAGCTTATCCGGGACAGGCAGTAGCGAGCAGTACTTC
cdr3_aa: CASSLSGTGSSEQYF

v_call: TRBV18
d_call: -
clone_size: -
j_call: TRBJ2-7
cdr3_length: 16
cdr3_nt: TGTGCCAGCTCACCACGGGTGGGAGCACGATCCTACGAGCAGTACTTC
cdr3_aa: CASSPRVGARSYEQYF

v_call: TRBV11-2
d_call: -
clone_size: many
j_call: TRBJ1-1
cdr3_length: 17
cdr3_nt: TGTGCCAGCAGCCATAGTGTGAGGGGCAGGGGGAACACTGAAGCTTTCTTT
cdr3_aa: CASSHSVRGRGNTEAFF

v_call: TRBV3-1
d_call: -
clone_size: many
j_call: TRBJ1-5
cdr3_length: 12
cdr3_nt: TGTGCCAGCAGCCATATCGGTCAGCCCCAGCATTTT
cdr3_aa: CASSHIGQPQHF

v_call: TRBV12-3/TRBV12-4
d_call: -
clone_size: -
j_call: TRBJ1-1
cdr3_length: 14
cdr3_nt: TGTGCCAGCGGTTTTACCGGGTTGGGGACTGAAGCTTTCTTT
cdr3_aa: CASGFTGLGTEAFF

v_call: TRBV6-2/TRBV6-3
d_call: TRBD1
clone_size: few
j_call: TRBJ2-6
cdr3_length: 15
cdr3_nt: TGTGCCAGCAGTTATACAGGGGCTGGGGCCAACGTCCTGACTTTC
cdr3_aa: CASSYTGAGANVLTF

v_call: TRBV28
d_call: TRBD1
clone_size: many
j_call: TRBJ1-2
cdr3_length: 16
cdr3_nt: TGTGCCAGCAGTCCCTGGACAGGGGCCCCTACCTATGGCTACACCTTC
cdr3_aa: CASSPWTGAPTYGYTF

v_call: TRBV5-1
d_call: -
clone_size: -
j_call: TRBJ2-1
cdr3_length: 20
cdr3_nt: TGCGCCAGCAGCTTGGGCCGTCAGCCCAACCAGGGGGGGAGATACAATGAGCAGTTCTTC
cdr3_aa: CASSLGRQPNQGGRYNEQFF

v_call: TRBV6-1
d_call: -
clone_size: few
j_call: TRBJ2-5
cdr3_length: 15
cdr3_nt: TGTGCCAGTCCAGGCAGGGGCAGCGAGTCTGAGACCCAGTACTTC
cdr3_aa: CASPGRGSESETQYF

v_call: TRBV20-1
d_call: -
clone_size: -
j_call: TRBJ1-1
cdr3_length: 14
cdr3_nt: TGCAGTGCTCGGACGACAGAGGTGAACACTGAAGCTTTCTTT
cdr3_aa: CSARTTEVNTEAFF